These 10 T cell receptor beta chains share one sample of origin, sequenced in a study of beta chain features in type 1 diabetes (dated by TCRdb to between 2017 and 2018). Overall results and qualifications from the work: In all four CD4+ subsets, TCRB CDR3 length was moderately but significantly shorter in type 1 diabetes patients.

The protocol used for the library was the immunoSEQ multiplex PCR assay. The entire isolated RNA was reverse transcribed using the High Capacity cDNA Reverse Transcription Kit, and thus expressed TCRB transcripts were sequenced. TCRdb holds this immuneACCESS table with in-frame rearrangements only. Some clones are missing; in checked studies, unresolved V genes explain under half, and the rest has no known cause. The sample data list some 370,000 clones, and around a tenth of these were observed just once. Approximately 0.6% of the sample is held by the ten biggest clonotypes. These receptors lack a known antigen. Specimen: central memory CD4+ T cells from blood. Source of these receptors: a young man with type 1 diabetes.

J is TRBJ1-1 and V is TRBV14; TRBD1 might be the D (5 bases). The V and J ends lost 6 bases and 8 bases respectively, with 19 bases between them. Germline values: CDR1 SGHDN, CDR2 FVKESK. The CDR3 loop spans 14 amino acids. CDR3 DNA: TGTGCCAGCAGGCTTATAAAGGCGGCAGGGGAAGCTTTCTTT. Translation: CASRLIKAAGEAFF.

CDR3: CATSDRAIDEQYF. The CDR3 DNA reads TGTGCCACCTCGGACAGGGCTATCGACGAGCAGTACTTC. V and J are TRBV19 and TRBJ2-7, with TRBD1 matching 8 bases. J was trimmed by 5 bases and V by 10 bases; bases with no gene match: 10. This CDR3 comprises 13 residues. CDR1 is LNHDA, CDR2 SQIVND, per germline (reference sequence).

J is TRBJ1-3 and V is TRBV4-1, with D tentatively TRBD1 (5 bases). This CDR3 spans 16 amino acids. From germline, CDR1 is MGHRA and CDR2 YSYEKL. Trimming stripped 1 base from V and 2 bases from J, with 12 bases between. The CDR3 coding sequence is TGCGCCAGCAGCCAAGGAGGGGCTAACCCTGGAAACACCATATATTTT. Translation gives CASSQGGANPGNTIYF.

This chain joins TRBV5-1 and TRBJ2-7, with 14 bases identical to TRBD2. The CDR3 is 16 residues long. Germline CDR1 reads SGHRS; CDR2 reads YFSETQ. The V gene end was trimmed by 5 bases and the J gene end by 3 bases; junction bases not matched to a gene: 7. The CDR3 spells CASSLGLAGGYYEQYF. CDR3 bases: TGCGCCAGCAGTTTAGGACTAGCGGGAGGCTACTACGAGCAGTACTTC. Combining the CDR3 with reference TRBV5-1 and TRBJ2-7 gives the whole variable domain KAGVTQTPRYLIKTRGQQVTLSCSPISGHRSVSWYQQTPGQGLQFLFEYFSETQRNKGNFPGRFSGRQFSNSRSEMNVSTLELGDSALYLCASSLGLAGGYYEQYFGPGTRLTVT.

This clone was counted only a few times. This sequence joins TRBV6-5 and TRBJ1-1; D gene ambiguous. Germline lookup yields CDR1 MNHEY and CDR2 SVGAGI. The ends were cut back, 0 bases at V and 10 bases at J, with 3 bases in the middle. The CDR3 is made up of 10 amino acids. Here the CDR3 DNA reads TGTGCCAGCAGTTACTCGGGAGCTTTCTTT. Translating gives CASSYSGAFF.

This clone has only a few counts. V gene TRBV6-5 combines with J gene TRBJ1-5; D uncertain. The CDR3 contains 14 residues. CDR1 MNHEY and CDR2 SVGAGI come from the germline V gene. V gave up 4 bases and J gave up 6 bases, with 13 bases separating them. As DNA, the CDR3 is TGTGCCAGCAGTTTAGGGCCGCAGATTCAGCCCCAGCATTTT. It specifies CASSLGPQIQPQHF.

The chain's CDR3 is CATIDGGQNTEAFF. As DNA, the CDR3 is TGTGCCACCATTGACGGGGGCCAGAACACTGAAGCTTTCTTT. The chain is built from TRBV10-3 and TRBJ1-1; D possibly corresponds to TRBD1 (6 bases). The CDR3 has 14 residues. V dropped 10 bases and J dropped 1 base, with 16 bases sitting between them. Per germline, CDR1 ENHRY and CDR2 SYGVKD.

The J gene is TRBJ2-4, the V gene TRBV18; D is unresolved. V lost 6 bases and J 3 bases, leaving 9 bases between the germline ends. Germline assignment: CDR1 KGHSH and CDR2 LQKENI. The CDR3 loop spans 13 amino acids. CDR3 sequence (DNA): TGTGCCAGCTCGCCTGAGGACAAAAACATTCAGTACTTC. Encoded protein: CASSPEDKNIQYF.

The CDR3 loop reads CASGQGEGEAFF. The CDR3, as DNA: TGTGCCTCCGGACAGGGCGAGGGTGAAGCTTTCTTT. V gene TRBV30 combines with J gene TRBJ1-1, with TRBD1 matching over 8 bases. Germline CDR1 reads GTSNPN; CDR2 reads SVGIG (reference sequence). V lost 7 bases and J lost 7; bases outside the gene matches: 8. CDR3 size: 12 residues.

This clone was observed a handful of times. This chain connects TRBV2 to TRBJ2-7, with 7 nucleotides matching TRBD1. The trim removed 10 bases at V and 2 bases at J, leaving 8 bases unmatched. This CDR3 has 13 residues. Germline CDR1 and CDR2: SNHLY and FYNNEI. CDR3 nucleotide sequence: TGTGCCACCGAGCCAGGGGGTACCTACGAGCAGTACTTC. Its translation is CATEPGGTYEQYF.